Listed here are 8 T cell receptor beta chains from one sample, sequenced in a study of human T cells and chemical hapten exposure. TCRdb itself ran the RACE reads through MiXCR, one entry per CDR3 protein. This sample has some 54,000 distinct CDR3 sequences; around 9.4% occur once, and the top ten carry 1.7%. Time point defined: patch test 2, 6 weeks after DPC sensitization. Noted treatment: therapeutic diphenylcyclopropenone sensitization with weekly scalp DPC. Sequences were derived from whole blood, sampled in connection with sensitization to the hapten diphenylcyclopropenone (DPC). The receptors shown here come from a woman in her fifties or sixties with alopecia areata. Some clones in this sample may be carry-over from other donors' samples.

This clonotype appeared many times. The chain uses TRBV18 and TRBJ2-3; 7 bases are shared with TRBD1. CDR1 is KGHSH and CDR2 is LQKENI in the germline V gene. The trim removed 3 bases at V and 3 bases at J, leaving 9 bases unmatched. There are 16 residues in the CDR3. CDR3 in amino acids: CASSPRDRAGTDTQYF. For the CDR3, the DNA is TGTGCCAGCTCACCCAGGGACAGAGCTGGTACAGATACGCAGTATTTT.

The V and J genes are TRBV7-9 and TRBJ2-7, with TRBD1 identical over 7 bases. The V gene end was trimmed by 0 bases and the J gene end by 5 bases; junction bases not matched to a gene: 10. This CDR3 region has 16 residues. Germline V CDR1 and CDR2: SEHNR, FQNEAQ (reference sequence). CDR3 residues: CASSLAGRDRQDEQYF. The CDR3 DNA reads as TGTGCCAGCAGCTTAGCCGGTAGGGACAGACAGGACGAGCAGTACTTC.

A note on this clonotype: The junction does not match germline at one end; this may be a read error. The chain joins TRBV18 to TRBJ2-7, with D perhaps TRBD2 (6 bases). The germline V gene has CDR1 KGHSH and CDR2 LQKENI. CDR3 length: 12 amino acids. In DNA, the CDR3 is TGTGCCAGCTCACCACCGGGCGGGGAGCTGTACTTC. This translates into CASSPPGGELYF.

This clonotype was seen a handful of times. V gene TRBV29-1 combines with J gene TRBJ2-7; 11 nucleotides agree with TRBD2. CDR3 length equals 14 residues. CDR1 SQVTM and CDR2 ANQGSEA come from the germline V gene. J was trimmed by 0 bases and V by 6 bases; bases with no gene match: 4. The CDR3 region has the DNA TGCAGCGTGGATAGCGGGGGGGCCTCCTACGAGCAGTACTTC. It encodes CSVDSGGASYEQYF.

This clonotype was detected only a few times. The rearrangement links TRBV29-1 to TRBJ1-1; D might be TRBD1 (6 bases). Trimming took 7 bases from V and 4 from J, leaving 13 bases between them. Germline-derived CDR1 and CDR2 are SQVTM and ANQGSEA. This CDR3 is built from 12 residues. The CDR3 DNA reads as TGCAGCGGTAACAGGGATCGCACTGAAGCTTTCTTT. Translation gives CSGNRDRTEAFF. The full variable domain, in which reference TRBV29-1 and TRBJ1-1 provide the parts outside the CDR3, is SAVISQKPSRDICQRGTSLTIQCQVDSQVTMMFWYRQQPGQSLTLIATANQGSEATYESGFVIDKFPISRPNLTFSTLTVSNMSPEDSSIYLCSGNRDRTEAFFGQGTRLTVV.

This clonotype showed up just a few times. The CDR3 region is CASSLNGKETQYF. The CDR3 DNA reads TGTGCCAGCAGTTTAAACGGGAAAGAGACCCAGTACTTC. This chain joins TRBV28 and TRBJ2-5, with D tentatively TRBD2 (5 bases). Germline loops: CDR1 MDHEN, CDR2 SYDVKM. V lost 2 bases to trimming and J lost 3 bases, with 7 bases between them. The CDR3 is 13 amino acids.

The chain recombines TRBV5-5 with TRBJ2-2; TRBD2 matches 9 bases. CDR3 size: 16 residues. The germline V gene has CDR1 SGHKS and CDR2 YYEKEE (reference sequence). Trimming removed 2 bases from V and 2 bases from J; junction bases left unmatched: 4. The DNA of the CDR3 is TGTGCCAGCAGCTTCCGTAGCGGGAGCAACACCGGGGAGCTGTTTTTT. This translates into CASSFRSGSNTGELFF.

The gene calls are TRBV4-3 and TRBJ1-5, with D uncertain. With 0 bases removed from V and 10 bases from J, the gap between germline ends came to 10 bases. Per germline, CDR1 LGHNA and CDR2 YSLEER. The CDR3 totals 13 residues. CDR3 bases: TGCGCCAGCAGCCAAGATTATAACTTCCCCCAGCATTTT. Translation gives CASSQDYNFPQHF.